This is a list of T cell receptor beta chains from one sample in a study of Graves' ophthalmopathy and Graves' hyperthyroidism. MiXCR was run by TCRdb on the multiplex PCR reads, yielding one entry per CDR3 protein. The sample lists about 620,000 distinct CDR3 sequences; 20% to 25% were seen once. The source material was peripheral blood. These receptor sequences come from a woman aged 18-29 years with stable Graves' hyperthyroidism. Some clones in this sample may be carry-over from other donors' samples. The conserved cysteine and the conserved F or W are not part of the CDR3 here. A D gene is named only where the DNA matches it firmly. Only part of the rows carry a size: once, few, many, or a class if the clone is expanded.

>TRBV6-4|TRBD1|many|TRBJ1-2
ASSSLPRQGGDGYT
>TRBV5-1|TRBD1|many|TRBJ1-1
ASLPGQGALGTEAF
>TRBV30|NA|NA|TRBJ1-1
AWRVENTEAF
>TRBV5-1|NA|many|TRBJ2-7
ASSLRASGYEQY
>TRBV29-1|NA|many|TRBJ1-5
SVEDTVSGTHQPQH
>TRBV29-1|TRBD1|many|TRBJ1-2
SVESNRGDYGYT
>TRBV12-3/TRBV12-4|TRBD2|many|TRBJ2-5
ASLSSGGIQETQY
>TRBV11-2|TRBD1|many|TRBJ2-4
ASSWWTGATKNIQY
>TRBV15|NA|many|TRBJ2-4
ATSREQGPNIQY
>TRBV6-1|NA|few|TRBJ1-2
ASSVGGPASYGYT
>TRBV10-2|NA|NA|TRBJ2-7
ASSELPGRGTLSGEQY
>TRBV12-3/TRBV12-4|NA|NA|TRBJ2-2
ASSLQGRGELF
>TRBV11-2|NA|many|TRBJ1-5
ASSEVSMNQPQH
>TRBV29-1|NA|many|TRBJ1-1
SVVSAFGLTEAF
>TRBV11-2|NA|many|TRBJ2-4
ASSLTAKNIQY
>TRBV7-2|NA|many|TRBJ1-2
ASSLALGQEGGYT
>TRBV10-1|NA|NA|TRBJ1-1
ASRQLLNTETF
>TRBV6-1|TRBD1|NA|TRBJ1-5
ASSEARDRAQPQH
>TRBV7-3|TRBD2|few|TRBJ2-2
ASSLNPDRLAGGPGTGELF
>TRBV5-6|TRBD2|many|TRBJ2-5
ASSLGLVGETQY
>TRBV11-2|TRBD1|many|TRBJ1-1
ASSFGENRGRTEAF
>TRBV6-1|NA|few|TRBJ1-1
ASNNGEGGTEAF
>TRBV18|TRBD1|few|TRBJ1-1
ASSRQGHTEAS
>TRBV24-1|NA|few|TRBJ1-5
ATNQGSNQPQH
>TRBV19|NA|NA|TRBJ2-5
ASRLGPSQETQY
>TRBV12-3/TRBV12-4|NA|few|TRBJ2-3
ASSLDWGALSTDTQY
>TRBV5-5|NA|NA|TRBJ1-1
ASSLGQRWEAF
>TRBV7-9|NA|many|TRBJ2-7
ASSLARLDEQY
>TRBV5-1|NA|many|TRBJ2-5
ASSLEGSEETQY
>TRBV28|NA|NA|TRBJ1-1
ASSFYLRGSNTEAF
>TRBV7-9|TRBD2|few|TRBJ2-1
ASSLASGRGEQF
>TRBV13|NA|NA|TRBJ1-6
ATTYLGNSPLH
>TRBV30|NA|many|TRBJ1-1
AWSVLGKTEAF
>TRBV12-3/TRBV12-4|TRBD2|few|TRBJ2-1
ACSSFSGGPGDEQF
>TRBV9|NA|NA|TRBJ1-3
ASSPGGTIY
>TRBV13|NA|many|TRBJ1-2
ASSWGAVGYGYT
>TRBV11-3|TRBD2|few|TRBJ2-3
ASSSYPGLAGGGDTQY
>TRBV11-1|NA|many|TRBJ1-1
ASSVQEWAEAF
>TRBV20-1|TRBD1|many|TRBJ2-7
SARDRSQGAEQY
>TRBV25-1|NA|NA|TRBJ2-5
ASSPGAPETQY
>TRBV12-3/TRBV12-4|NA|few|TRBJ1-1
ASTLGGHGTEAF
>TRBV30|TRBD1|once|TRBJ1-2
AWTQTGVDGYT
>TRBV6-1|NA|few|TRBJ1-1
ASSEPLTSTEAF
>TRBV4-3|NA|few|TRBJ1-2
ASSQDPQTLGYGYT
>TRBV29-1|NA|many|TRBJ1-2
SVASGNYGYT
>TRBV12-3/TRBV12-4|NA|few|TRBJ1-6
ASRTRLTGGSPLH
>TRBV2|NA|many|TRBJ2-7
ASSEITGYEQY
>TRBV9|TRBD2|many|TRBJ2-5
ASSVDSGRAPDQY